This T cell receptor (beta chain) was retrieved from a study of control samples from healthy donors and cancer patients. TCRdb's copy holds only in-frame clones and misses some; the assay was immunoSEQ multiplex PCR. The sample lists about 85,000 clones, around nine tenths occurring once. The CDR3 is 13 residues long. Germline CDR1 is SGHTA and CDR2 is FQGNSA. V gave up 4 bases and J gave up 8 bases; unmatched junction bases: 5. The clonotype was recovered from a woman between 18 and 30 years old in good health. The J gene is TRBJ2-7, the V gene TRBV7-2, with TRBD1 matching 10 bases. The material sequenced was blood. In DNA, the CDR3 is TGTGCCAGCAGCTCGCAGGGACAGGGGAAGCAGTACTTC. It codes for CASSSQGQGKQYF.